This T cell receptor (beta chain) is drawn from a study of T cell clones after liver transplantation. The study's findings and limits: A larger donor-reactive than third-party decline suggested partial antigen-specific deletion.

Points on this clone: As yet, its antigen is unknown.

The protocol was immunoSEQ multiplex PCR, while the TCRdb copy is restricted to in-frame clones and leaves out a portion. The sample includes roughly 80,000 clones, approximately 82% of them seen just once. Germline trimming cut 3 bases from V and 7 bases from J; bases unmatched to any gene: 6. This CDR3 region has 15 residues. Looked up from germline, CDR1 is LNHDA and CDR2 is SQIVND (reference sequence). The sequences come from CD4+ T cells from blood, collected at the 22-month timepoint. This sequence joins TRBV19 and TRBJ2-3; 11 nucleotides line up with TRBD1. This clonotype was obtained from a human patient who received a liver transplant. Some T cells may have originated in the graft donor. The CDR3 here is CASSIGGQGAYTQYF. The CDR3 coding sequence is TGTGCCAGTAGTATCGGAGGACAGGGGGCCTATACGCAGTATTTT.